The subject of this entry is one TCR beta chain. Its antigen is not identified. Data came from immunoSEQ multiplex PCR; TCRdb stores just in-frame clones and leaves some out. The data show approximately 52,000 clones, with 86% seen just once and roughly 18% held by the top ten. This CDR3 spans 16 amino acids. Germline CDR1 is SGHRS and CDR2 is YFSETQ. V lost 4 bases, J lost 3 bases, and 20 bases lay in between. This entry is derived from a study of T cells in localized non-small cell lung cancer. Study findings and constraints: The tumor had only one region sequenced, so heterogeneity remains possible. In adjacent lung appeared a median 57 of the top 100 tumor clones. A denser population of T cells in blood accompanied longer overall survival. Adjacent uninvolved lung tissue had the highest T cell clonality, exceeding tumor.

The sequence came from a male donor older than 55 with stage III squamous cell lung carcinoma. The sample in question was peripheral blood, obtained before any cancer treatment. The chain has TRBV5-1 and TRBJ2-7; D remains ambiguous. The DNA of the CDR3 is TGCGCCAGCAGCCCACGAGGATTCGGACGGAACTACGAGCAGTACTTC. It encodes CASSPRGFGRNYEQYF.